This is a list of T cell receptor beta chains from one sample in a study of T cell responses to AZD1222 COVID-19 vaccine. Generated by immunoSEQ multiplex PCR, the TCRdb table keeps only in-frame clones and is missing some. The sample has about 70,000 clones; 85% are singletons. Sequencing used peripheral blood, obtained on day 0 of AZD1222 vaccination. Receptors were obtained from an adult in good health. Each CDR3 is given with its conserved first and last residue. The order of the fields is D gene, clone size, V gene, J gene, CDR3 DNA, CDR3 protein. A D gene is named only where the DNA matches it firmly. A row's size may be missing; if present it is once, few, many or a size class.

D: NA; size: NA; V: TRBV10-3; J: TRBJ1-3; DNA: TGTGCCATCAGTAATCCCAGGGGCGGGAACACCATATATTTT; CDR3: CAISNPRGGNTIYF
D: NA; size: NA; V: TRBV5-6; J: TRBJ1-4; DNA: TGTGCCAGCAGCACCATGGATGAAAAACTGTTTTTT; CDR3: CASSTMDEKLFF
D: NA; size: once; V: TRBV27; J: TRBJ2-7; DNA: TGTGCCAGCAGTTTACGAATCTCCTCGGGCTGGGAGCAGTACTTC; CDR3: CASSLRISSGWEQYF
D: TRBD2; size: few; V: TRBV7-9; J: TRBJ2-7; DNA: TGTGCCAGCAGCTTAGAGGCGGGGGGTTTGAACGAGCAGTACTTC; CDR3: CASSLEAGGLNEQYF
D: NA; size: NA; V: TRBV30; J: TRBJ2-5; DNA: TGTGCCTGGAGGTCCGGGGGTAGTTTAGGCGGAGAGACCCAGTACTTC; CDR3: CAWRSGGSLGGETQYF
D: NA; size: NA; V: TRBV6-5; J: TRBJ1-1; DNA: TGTGCCAGCTTCAACACTGAAGCTTTCTTT; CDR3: CASFNTEAFF
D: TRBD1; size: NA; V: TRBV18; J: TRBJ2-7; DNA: TGTGCCAGCTCAACCGGGGACAGGGCCCTCTACGAGCAGTACTTC; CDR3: CASSTGDRALYEQYF
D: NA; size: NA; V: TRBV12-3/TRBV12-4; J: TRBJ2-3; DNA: TGTGCCAGCAGTTCCCGACTAGGGGGAGAGTATTTT; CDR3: CASSSRLGGEYF
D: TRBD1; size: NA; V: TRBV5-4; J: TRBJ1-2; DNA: TGTGCCAGCAGCACCAGACAGGGCGATAACTATGGCTACACCTTC; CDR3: CASSTRQGDNYGYTF
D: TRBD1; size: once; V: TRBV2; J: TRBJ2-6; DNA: TGTGCCTGTACCCGGGACAGCCTCTCTGGGGCCAACGTCCTGACTTTC; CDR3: CACTRDSLSGANVLTF
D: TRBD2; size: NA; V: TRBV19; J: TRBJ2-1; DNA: TGTGCCAGTACCGAACTAGCGGGGGGAAACAATGAGCAGTTCTTC; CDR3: CASTELAGGNNEQFF
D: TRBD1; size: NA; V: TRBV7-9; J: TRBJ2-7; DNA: TGTGCCAGCAGTTCCGGGACAGGGGGAGGGGAGCAGTACTTC; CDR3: CASSSGTGGGEQYF
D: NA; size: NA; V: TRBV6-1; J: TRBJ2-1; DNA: TGTGCCAGCAGTGAAGACTTCGGGGATGAGCAGTTCTTC; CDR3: CASSEDFGDEQFF
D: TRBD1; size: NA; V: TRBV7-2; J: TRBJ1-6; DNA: TGTGCCAGCCGCAACAGGGGTGCAGGCAATGGGTCACCCCTCCACTTT; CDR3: CASRNRGAGNGSPLHF
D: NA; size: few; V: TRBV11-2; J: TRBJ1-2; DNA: TGTGCCAGCAATAAGGGGGGTGACTATGGCTACACCTTC; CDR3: CASNKGGDYGYTF
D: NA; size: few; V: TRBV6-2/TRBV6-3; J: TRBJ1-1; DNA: TGTGCCAGCAGTTACTCGGGCTGGACGAACACTGAAGCTTTCTTT; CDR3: CASSYSGWTNTEAFF
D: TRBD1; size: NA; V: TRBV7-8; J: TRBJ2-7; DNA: TGTGCCAGCAGCTCCTCTAGGGGGCGGGAGCAGTACTTC; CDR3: CASSSSRGREQYF
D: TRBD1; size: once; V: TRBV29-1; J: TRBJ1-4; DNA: TGCAGCGTTGAATCGGGACAGGGGGATGAAAAACTGTTTTTT; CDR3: CSVESGQGDEKLFF
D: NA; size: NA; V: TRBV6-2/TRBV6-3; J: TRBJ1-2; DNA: TGTGCCAGCAGCCCCGTGGGATATGGCTACACCTTC; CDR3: CASSPVGYGYTF
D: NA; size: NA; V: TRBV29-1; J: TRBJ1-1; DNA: TGCAGCGTTGACGGAGCTTTCTTT; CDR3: CSVDGAFF
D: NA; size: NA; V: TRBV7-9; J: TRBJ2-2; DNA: TGTGCCAGCAGCTTAGGCGGGGCCACCGGGGAGCTGTTTTTT; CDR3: CASSLGGATGELFF
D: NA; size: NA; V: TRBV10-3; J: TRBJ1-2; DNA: TGTGCCATCAGTGCTGGCGGAAACTATGGCTACACCTTC; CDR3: CAISAGGNYGYTF
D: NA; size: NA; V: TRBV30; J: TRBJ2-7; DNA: TGTGCCTGGAGTACTGGGAGTGGGGAAGACGAGCAGTACTTC; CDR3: CAWSTGSGEDEQYF
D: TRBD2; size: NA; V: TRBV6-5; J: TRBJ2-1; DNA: TGTGCCAGCAGTCCGGGACTAGCGGGGATCCATGAGCAGTTCTTC; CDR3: CASSPGLAGIHEQFF
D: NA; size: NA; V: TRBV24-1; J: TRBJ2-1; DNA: TGTGCCACCAGTGATCGGGCCACCAATGAGCAGTTCTTC; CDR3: CATSDRATNEQFF
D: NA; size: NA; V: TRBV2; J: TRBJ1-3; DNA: TGTGCGAGCACTGCAGTTTCCTACTCTGGAAACACCATATATTTT; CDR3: CASTAVSYSGNTIYF
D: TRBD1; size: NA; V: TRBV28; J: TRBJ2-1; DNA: TGTGCCAGCATTCCCGGGACAGCATACAATGAGCAGTTCTTC; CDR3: CASIPGTAYNEQFF
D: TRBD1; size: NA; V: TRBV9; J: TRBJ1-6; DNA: TGTGCCAGCAGCGGCGGGGACAGGGGTAATTCACCCCTCCACTTT; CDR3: CASSGGDRGNSPLHF
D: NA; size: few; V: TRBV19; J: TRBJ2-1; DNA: TGTGCCAGTAGTATACAACTAGCCAATGAGCAGTTCTTC; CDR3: CASSIQLANEQFF
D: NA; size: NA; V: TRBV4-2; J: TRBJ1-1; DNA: TGTGCCAGCAGCCAAGACGTGGGACGGACCGAAAACGAAGCTTTCTTT; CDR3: CASSQDVGRTENEAFF
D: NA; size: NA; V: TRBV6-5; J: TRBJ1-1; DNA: TGTGCCAGCAGTTATCCGGGGGGGAACACTGAAGCTTTCTTT; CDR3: CASSYPGGNTEAFF
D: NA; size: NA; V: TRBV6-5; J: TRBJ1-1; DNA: TGTGCCAGCAGCCTAATTGCTGGGGGGAACACTGAAGCTTTCTTT; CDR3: CASSLIAGGNTEAFF
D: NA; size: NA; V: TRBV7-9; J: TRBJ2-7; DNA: TGTGCCAGCAGCTTAAATGTAGATGCCTACGAGCAGTACTTC; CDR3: CASSLNVDAYEQYF
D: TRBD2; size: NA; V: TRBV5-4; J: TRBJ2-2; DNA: TGTGCCAGCAGCCCAGGCGGGGGGCAGACCGGGGAGCTGTTTTTT; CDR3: CASSPGGGQTGELFF
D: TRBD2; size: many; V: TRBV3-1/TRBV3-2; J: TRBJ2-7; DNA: TGTGCCAGCAGCCACGAATTCCCCGGGGGGGCGGGAGAGCAGTACTTC; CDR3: CASSHEFPGGAGEQYF
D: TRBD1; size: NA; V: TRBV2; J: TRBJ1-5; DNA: TGTGCCAGCAGTTCCGACAGGGGATATCAGCCCCAGCATTTT; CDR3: CASSSDRGYQPQHF
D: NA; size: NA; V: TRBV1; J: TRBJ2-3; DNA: TGCACCAGCAGCCAGCGGGAGCCCACGGTAGATACGCAGTATTTT; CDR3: CTSSQREPTVDTQYF
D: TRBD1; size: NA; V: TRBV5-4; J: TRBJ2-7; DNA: TGTGCCAGCAGCTCCGGACAGGGCCGCGGCGAGCAGTACTTC; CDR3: CASSSGQGRGEQYF
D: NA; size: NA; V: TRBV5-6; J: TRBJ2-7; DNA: TGTGCCAGCAGCTTGACAGGTGCTTCTTACGAGCAGTACTTC; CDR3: CASSLTGASYEQYF
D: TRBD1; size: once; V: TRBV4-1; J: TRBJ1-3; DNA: TGCGCCAGCAGCCAAGAAGGGACAGGGGTGAACACCATATATTTT; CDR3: CASSQEGTGVNTIYF
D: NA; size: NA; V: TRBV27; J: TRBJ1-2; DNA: TGTGCCAGCAGAGGGACGGTCGATGGCTATGGCTACACCTTC; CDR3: CASRGTVDGYGYTF
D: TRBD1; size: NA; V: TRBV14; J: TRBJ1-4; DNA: TGTGCCAGCAGCCTCGTCGGGACAGGGGGGACAAAACTGTTTTTT; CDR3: CASSLVGTGGTKLFF